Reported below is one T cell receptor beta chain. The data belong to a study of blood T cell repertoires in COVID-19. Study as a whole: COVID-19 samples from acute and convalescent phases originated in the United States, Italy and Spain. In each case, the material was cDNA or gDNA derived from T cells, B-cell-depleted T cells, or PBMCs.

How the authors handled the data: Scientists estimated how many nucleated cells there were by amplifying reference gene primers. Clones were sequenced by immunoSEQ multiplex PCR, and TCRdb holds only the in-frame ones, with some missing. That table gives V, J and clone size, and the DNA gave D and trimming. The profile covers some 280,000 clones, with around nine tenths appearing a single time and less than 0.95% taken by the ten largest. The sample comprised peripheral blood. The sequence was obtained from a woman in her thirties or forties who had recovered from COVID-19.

The CDR3 DNA is TGTGCCAGCAGCCCCATCTGGGGGACACCGTACTACGAGCAGTACTTC. Translation: CASSPIWGTPYYEQYF. The V and J genes are TRBV7-8 and TRBJ2-7, with D tentatively TRBD1 (6 bases). The V end was cut by 5 bases, the J end by 3 bases, with 20 bases between. This CDR3 has 16 residues. Germline loops: CDR1 SGHVS, CDR2 FQNEAQ.